Listed here are 25 T cell receptor beta chains from one sample, sequenced in a study of T cell repertoires in cytomegalovirus infection. TCRdb re-analysed the reads in MiXCR, keeping a single row per CDR3 protein. The table has some 6,100 distinct CDR3 sequences, roughly half seen once; the top ten hold 89%. The antigens of these receptors remain unknown. The sequenced material came from PBMCs, sequenced either directly or after in vitro stimulation (not recorded which). The receptors originated from a human donor in good health (CMV status not recorded). Some clones in this sample may be carry-over from other donors' samples.

The V gene is TRBV27, the J gene TRBJ2-1; 14 nucleotides agree with TRBD2. The CDR3 extends over 17 amino acids. The germline V gene has CDR1 MNHEY and CDR2 SMNVEV (reference sequence). V lost 5 bases and J lost 8; bases outside the gene matches: 11. The CDR3: CASSPGTSGSLVDEQFF. The CDR3 DNA reads TGTGCCAGCAGTCCCGGGACTAGCGGGAGTTTAGTTGATGAGCAGTTCTTC.

This clonotype was seen repeatedly, ten times or more. The chain joins TRBV7-9 to TRBJ1-1; D gene uncertain. The germline V and J ends were trimmed by 1 base and 6 bases, with 9 bases remaining between them. This CDR3 contains 13 residues. Germline V lookup: CDR1 SEHNR, CDR2 FQNEAQ (reference sequence). In DNA form, the CDR3 reads TGTGCCAGCAGCTTAGAGTGGAGGCCTGAAGCTTTCTTT. Protein sequence: CASSLEWRPEAFF.

The chain has TRBV7-2 and TRBJ2-5; a weak D match, TRBD2 (6 bases). Deletions cut 2 bases from V and 9 bases from J, with 31 bases between. Per the germline V gene, CDR1 is SGHTA and CDR2 is FQGNSA. The CDR3 is 19 amino acids. In DNA, the CDR3 is TGTGCCAGCAGCTTAAGAGGAGCTAGCGTTAGGCCCGAAGGGGAGCCCCAGTACTTC. This translates into CASSLRGASVRPEGEPQYF.

The chain is built from TRBV27 and TRBJ2-1, with D possibly matching TRBD2 (5 bases). The CDR3 loop spans 15 amino acids. The germline gives CDR1 MNHEY, CDR2 SMNVEV (reference sequence). The V end lost 0 bases, the J end lost 1 base, and 7 bases lay between the germline ends. This CDR3 is CASSLSLGSYNEQFF. CDR3 sequence (DNA): TGTGCCAGCAGTTTATCACTAGGGTCCTACAATGAGCAGTTCTTC.

Comment on this clonotype: Since no conserved phenylalanine or tryptophan closes the CDR3, a read error is the likely cause. It is unclear where the CDR3 begins or ends on the DNA, so no DNA is shown, and the CDR3 is as TCRdb lists it. The chain recombines TRBV7-8 with TRBJ2-7; TRBD1 is the table's D call and was not checked against the DNA. Ends included, the CDR3 has 14 residues. Per the germline V gene, CDR1 is SGHVS and CDR2 is FQNEAQ. CDR3 protein: CASRWDTPGDETYC.

This clonotype was counted at least ten times. The chain combines TRBV11-1 with TRBJ2-5; D unresolved. V lost 2 bases to trimming and J lost 4 bases, with 11 bases between them. Germline loops: CDR1 SGHAT, CDR2 FQDESV (reference sequence). The CDR3 runs to 14 residues. CDR3 DNA: TGTGCCAGCAGCTTACGGACGCCCGCAGAGACCCAGTACTTC. Protein sequence: CASSLRTPAETQYF.

This clonotype has ten or more counts. One end of the junction varies from germline; a read error may be responsible. The rearrangement links TRBV7-8 to TRBJ2-7; weak D call: TRBD1 (6 bases). This CDR3 is 14 amino acids long. Per the germline V gene, CDR1 is SGHVS and CDR2 is FQNEAQ. The CDR3 nucleotides read TGTTCCAGCAGCTGGGACACCCCTGGCTACGATCAGTACTTC. Amino acid sequence: CSSSWDTPGYDQYF.

About this clonotype itself: Relative to the germline gene, one junction end is altered; a read error may explain this. CDR3 sequence: CASSLRTDFYNEKFF. The CDR3, as DNA: TGTGCCAGCAGCTTACGGACAGATTTCTACAATGAGAAGTTCTTC. The V call is TRBV7-9, the J call TRBJ2-1; TRBD1 is a possible D gene (6 bases). The length of the CDR3 is 15 residues. Germline assignment: CDR1 SEHNR and CDR2 FQNEAQ (reference sequence).

Points on this clonotype: A much larger clone sits a single nucleotide away, making a read error possible. CDR3 in amino acids: CASSLQGANYVYTF. CDR3 sequence (DNA): TGTGCCAGCAGTTTACAGGGGGCCAACTATGTCTACACCTTC. The genes are TRBV27 and TRBJ1-2, with 8 bases fitting TRBD1. Germline CDR1 reads MNHEY; CDR2 reads SMNVEV (reference sequence). The CDR3 runs to 14 residues.

This clonotype has a handful of counts. This may arise from a read error, as a much more abundant clone is one base away. Here the CDR3 DNA reads TGTGCCGGCATCTGGGACACCCCTGTCGACGAGCATTACTTC. It is translated as CAGIWDTPVDEHYF. The chain combines TRBV7-8 with TRBJ2-7, with D perhaps TRBD1 (6 bases). CDR1 and CDR2 from the germline V gene are SGHVS and FQNEAQ. The length of the CDR3 is 14 residues.

This clonotype was seen just once. One junction end disagrees with the germline gene, perhaps due to a read error. This chain connects TRBV6-2 or TRBV6-3 to TRBJ2-7; D unresolved. From germline, CDR1 is MNHEY and CDR2 SVGEGT. This CDR3 comprises 12 residues. CDR3 sequence reads: CASSYPPPEQAF. The CDR3 nucleotides read TGTGCAAGCAGTTACCCACCTCCAGAGCAGGCCTTC.

Comment on this clonotype: One end of the junction varies from germline; a read error may be responsible. CDR3 protein: CASSFYLAEMFF. The CDR3, as DNA: TGTGCAAGCAGTTTTTACCTAGCTGAGATGTTCTTC. The genes are TRBV28 and TRBJ2-1, with D possibly matching TRBD2 (5 bases). The CDR3 consists of 12 residues. The germline V gene encodes CDR1 MDHEN and CDR2 SYDVKM. The variable domain in full, with the rest retrieved from reference TRBV28 and TRBJ2-1, is DVKVTQSSRYLVKRTGEKVFLECVQDMDHENMFWYRQDPGLGLRLIYFSYDVKMKEKGDIPEGYSVSREKKERFSLILESASTNQTSMYLCASSFYLAEMFFGPGTRLTVL.

A few counts support this clonotype. The chain recombines TRBV7-8 with TRBJ2-7, with no clear D. V lost 3 bases to trimming and J lost 8 bases, with 17 bases between them. The CDR3 loop spans 14 amino acids. CDR1 is SGHVS, CDR2 FQNEAQ, per germline. The CDR3 loop reads CASSLGTPGDQQYF. The CDR3 DNA is TGTGCCAGCAGCTTGGGCACACCTGGCGACCAGCAGTACTTC.

The chain carries TRBV19 and TRBJ1-3, with unresolved D. The CDR3 is 14 residues long. The V and J ends lost 4 bases and 4 bases respectively, with 11 bases between them. From germline, CDR1 is LNHDA and CDR2 SQIVND (reference sequence). The CDR3 sequence: CASSTAPVGNTIYF. CDR3 in DNA: TGTGCCAGTAGTACGGCTCCAGTGGGAAACACCATATATTTT.

The rearrangement links TRBV7-2 to TRBJ1-1; no definite D call. Germline lookup yields CDR1 SGHTA and CDR2 FQGNSA. Deletions cut 0 bases from V and 4 bases from J, with 9 bases between. This CDR3 spans 14 amino acids. CDR3 coding DNA: TGTGCCAGCAGCTTAGCACGGGGAAGCACTGAAGCTTTCTTT. Its translation: CASSLARGSTEAFF.

Notes on this clonotype: The junction departs from the called germline gene at one end, perhaps through a read error. The DNA of the CDR3 is TGTGCCAGTAGTTACTCAGCGCTAGTGGTAGATGCAGATACGCAGTCTTTT. It is translated as CASSYSALVVDADTQSF. The V and J genes are TRBV6-5 and TRBJ2-3, with D hard to call. CDR1 is MNHEY and CDR2 is SVGAGI in the germline V gene. The CDR3 has 17 residues.

This chain links TRBV6-5 with TRBJ1-3; D not resolved. The ends were cut back, 6 bases at V and 3 bases at J, with 9 bases in the middle. This CDR3 spans 13 amino acids. Per the germline V gene, CDR1 is MNHEY and CDR2 is SVGAGI. The CDR3 spells CASSPYFGNTIYF. The CDR3 bases are TGTGCCAGCAGCCCGTACTTTGGAAACACCATATATTTT.

The chain carries TRBV15 and TRBJ1-4; D remains ambiguous. This CDR3 is built from 16 residues. Germline lookup yields CDR1 LNHNV and CDR2 YYDKDF (reference sequence). V lost 0 bases and J 7 bases, leaving 15 bases between the germline ends. CDR3 amino acids: CATSREGSPGGEKLFF. As DNA, the CDR3 is TGTGCCACCAGCAGAGAGGGGTCCCCGGGTGGTGAAAAACTGTTTTTT.

This clonotype has just a few counts. J is TRBJ2-7 and V is TRBV30; TRBD2 agrees at 8 bases. V lost 1 base, J lost 3 bases, and 5 bases stayed unmatched. Germline V CDR1 and CDR2: GTSNPN, SVGIG (reference sequence). The CDR3 loop spans 14 amino acids. DNA for the CDR3: TGTGCCTGGAGTGGGGTGACTAGCGACTACGAGCAGTACTTC. This codes for CAWSGVTSDYEQYF.

A few counts support this clonotype. The V call is TRBV7-8, the J call TRBJ1-1, with D hard to call. The V gene lost 0 bases and the J gene lost 4 bases, with 12 bases spanning the gap. The CDR3 length is 15 residues. The germline V gene encodes CDR1 SGHVS and CDR2 FQNEAQ. This CDR3 is CASSLAYDVSTEAFF. The CDR3 DNA follows: TGTGCCAGCAGCTTAGCCTATGATGTAAGCACTGAAGCTTTCTTT. Full variable domain (remainder filled in from reference TRBV7-8 and TRBJ1-1): GAGVSQSPRYKVAKRGQDVALRCDPISGHVSLFWYQQALGQGPEFLTYFQNEAQLDKSGLPSDRFFAERPEGSVSTLKIQRTQQEDSAVYLCASSLAYDVSTEAFFGQGTRLTVV.

CDR3 in amino acids: CASSQDFQREIPRSRNTQYF. CDR3 coding DNA: TGTGCCAGCAGCCAAGATTTCCAGCGGGAGATCCCCAGGTCACGGAATACGCAGTATTTT. The rearrangement uses TRBV3-2 and TRBJ2-3; the table gives TRBD2 as D, unverified against the DNA. TRBV3-2 is labeled a pseudogene. This CDR3 has 20 amino acids.

CDR3 protein: CASSPPRGTNEKLFF. CDR3 nucleotides: TGTGCCAGCAGTCCCCCCCGTGGGACTAATGAAAAACTGTTTTTT. The chain joins TRBV28 to TRBJ1-4; D is ambiguous. The CDR3 extends over 15 amino acids. Trimming stripped 5 bases from V and 2 bases from J, with 12 bases between. Germline CDR1 and CDR2: MDHEN and SYDVKM.

As regards this clonotype: The junction differs from germline at one of its ends, possibly a read error. The chain recombines TRBV28 with TRBJ2-5, with D possibly TRBD1 on 5 matching bases. Germline V gives CDR1 MDHEN, CDR2 SYDVKM. This CDR3 has 15 amino acids. CDR3 sequence reads: CASSLLARVRVTPYF. The CDR3 DNA sequence: TGTGCCAGCAGTTTATTGGCCAGGGTAAGAGTGACCCCGTACTTC.

In this sample, this clonotype turned up a few times. The J gene is TRBJ2-7, the V gene TRBV7-8; D gene uncertain. The CDR3 is made up of 15 amino acids. Germline CDR1 SGHVS, CDR2 FQNEAQ. The V end was cut by 2 bases, the J end by 6 bases, with 17 bases between. In DNA, the CDR3 is TGTGCCAGCAGCTTACCCCTCCGGACCGGTCTCGAGCAGTACTTC. This encodes CASSLPLRTGLEQYF.

This clonotype showed up many times. One junction end does not reproduce the germline sequence, and a read error may be involved. V is TRBV6-5 and J is TRBJ1-5; D gene unclear. The CDR3 spans 14 residues. Germline CDR1 MNHEY, CDR2 SVGAGI. The CDR3 region is CSSSMVQKNHPQHF. CDR3 DNA: TGTTCCAGCAGCATGGTACAGAAGAATCATCCCCAGCATTTT.